This T cell receptor (beta chain) was documented in a study of shared clonotypes between healthy human individuals. A remark on this clone: Antigen unknown.

Researchers divided each subset's genomic DNA evenly across several immunoSEQ plates. TCRdb keeps only in-frame clones here, not all; method: immunoSEQ multiplex PCR. The repertoire includes a few million clones, around 95% of them detected once, and more than 1.5% sits in the top ten. As defined, naive CD8 cells were CD45RO-negative and positively selected for CCR7, with terminally differentiated effector memory CD45RA+ cells excluded. Donors were healthy HIV-negative adults without recent acute infections or vaccinations. The CDR3 runs to 16 residues. CDR1 is MNHEY and CDR2 is SMNVEV in the germline V gene (reference sequence). Trimming removed 0 bases at V and 2 bases at J, with 14 bases between. Findings of the study overall: For sorted subsets, rarefaction showed incomplete sequencing despite large depth. Clonotypes not shared had lower generation probabilities than those common to all four donors.

The origin of this receptor is a young man in good health. Some clones in this sample may be carry-over from other donors' samples. Input material: naive CD8+ T cells from PBMCs. The genes are TRBV27 and TRBJ2-7; D may match TRBD1 or TRBD2 (5 bases each). The CDR3 sequence is CASSLSGAGLTYEQYF. CDR3 nucleotide sequence: TGTGCCAGCAGTTTATCCGGGGCAGGTTTAACCTACGAGCAGTACTTC.